This T cell receptor (beta chain) appears in the sequencing data of a study of technical replicates of blood from several donors. Assay: immunoSEQ multiplex PCR; the TCRdb copy retains only in-frame clones and omits some. Of almost 90,000 clones listed, more than 85% are singletons. This clone was seen once. The receptor was isolated from a human donor in good health. Sequenced: T cells isolated from PBMCs.

The CDR3 nucleotides are TGTGCCAGCAGCTTAAAACGCACAGGACAGGCAGATACGCAGTATTTT. It codes for CASSLKRTGQADTQYF. The gene calls are TRBV7-2 and TRBJ2-3; 7 positions match TRBD1. Germline values: CDR1 SGHTA, CDR2 FQGNSA. V gave up 2 bases and J gave up 4 bases; unmatched junction bases: 9. The CDR3 is 16 amino acids.